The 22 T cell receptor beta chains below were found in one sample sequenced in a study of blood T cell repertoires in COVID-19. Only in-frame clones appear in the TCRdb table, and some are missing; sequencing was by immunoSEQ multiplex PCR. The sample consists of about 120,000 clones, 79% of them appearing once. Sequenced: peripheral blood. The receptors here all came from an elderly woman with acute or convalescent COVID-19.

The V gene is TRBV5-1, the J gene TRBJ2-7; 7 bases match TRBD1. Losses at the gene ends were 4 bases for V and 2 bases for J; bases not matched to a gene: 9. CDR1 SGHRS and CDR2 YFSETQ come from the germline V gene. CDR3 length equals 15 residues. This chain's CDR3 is CASSRDRERPYEQYF. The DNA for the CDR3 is TGCGCCAGCAGCCGTGACAGGGAACGACCCTACGAGCAGTACTTC.

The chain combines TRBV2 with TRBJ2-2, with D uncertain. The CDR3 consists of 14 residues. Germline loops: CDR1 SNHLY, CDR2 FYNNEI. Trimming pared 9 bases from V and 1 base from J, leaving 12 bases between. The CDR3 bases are TGTGCCAGTAAGCTACAGTTGAACACCGGGGAGCTGTTTTTT. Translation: CASKLQLNTGELFF.

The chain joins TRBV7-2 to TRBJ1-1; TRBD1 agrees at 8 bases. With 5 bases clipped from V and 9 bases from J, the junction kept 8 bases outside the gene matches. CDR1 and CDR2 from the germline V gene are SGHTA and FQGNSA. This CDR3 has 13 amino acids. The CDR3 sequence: CASSATGGIKAFF. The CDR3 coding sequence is TGTGCCAGCAGCGCTACAGGGGGAATTAAAGCTTTCTTT. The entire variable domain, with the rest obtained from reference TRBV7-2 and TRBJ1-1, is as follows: GAGVSQSPSNKVTEKGKDVELRCDPISGHTALYWYRQSLGQGLEFLIYFQGNSAPDKSGLPSDRFSAERTGGSVSTLTIQRTQQEDSAVYLCASSATGGIKAFFGQGTRLTVV.

CDR3 residues: CASRVQRQENTEAFF. The CDR3, as DNA: TGTGCCAGCAGAGTCCAAAGACAGGAGAACACTGAAGCTTTCTTT. The chain carries TRBV2 and TRBJ1-1, with D tentatively TRBD1 (6 bases). Looked up from germline, CDR1 is SNHLY and CDR2 is FYNNEI. This CDR3 spans 15 amino acids. Trimming took off 6 bases at V and 1 base at J, with 15 bases between the two ends.

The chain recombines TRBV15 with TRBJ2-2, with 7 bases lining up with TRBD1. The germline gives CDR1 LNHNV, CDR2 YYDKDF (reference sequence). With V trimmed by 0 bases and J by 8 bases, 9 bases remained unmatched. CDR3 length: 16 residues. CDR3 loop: CATSRDQTGYKGELFF. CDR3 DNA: TGTGCCACCAGCAGAGACCAGACAGGGTATAAGGGGGAGCTGTTTTTT.

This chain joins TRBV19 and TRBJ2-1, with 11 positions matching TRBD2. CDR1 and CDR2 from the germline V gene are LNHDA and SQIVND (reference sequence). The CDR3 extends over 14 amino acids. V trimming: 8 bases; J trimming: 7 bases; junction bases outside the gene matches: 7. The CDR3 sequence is CASSSLAGGNEQFF. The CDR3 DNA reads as TGTGCCAGTTCGTCTTTAGCGGGAGGGAATGAGCAGTTCTTC. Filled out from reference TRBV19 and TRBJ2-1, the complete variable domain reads DGGITQSPKYLFRKEGQNVTLSCEQNLNHDAMYWYRQDPGQGLRLIYYSQIVNDFQKGDIAEGYSVSREKKESFPLTVTSAQKNPTAFYLCASSSLAGGNEQFFGPGTRLTVL.

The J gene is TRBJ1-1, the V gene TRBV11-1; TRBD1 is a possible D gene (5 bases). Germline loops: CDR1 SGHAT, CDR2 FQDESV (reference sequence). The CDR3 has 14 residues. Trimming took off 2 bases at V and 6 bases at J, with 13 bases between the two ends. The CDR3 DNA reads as TGTGCCAGCAGCTTATGGAGGGGAGCCGCTGAAGCTTTCTTT. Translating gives CASSLWRGAAEAFF.

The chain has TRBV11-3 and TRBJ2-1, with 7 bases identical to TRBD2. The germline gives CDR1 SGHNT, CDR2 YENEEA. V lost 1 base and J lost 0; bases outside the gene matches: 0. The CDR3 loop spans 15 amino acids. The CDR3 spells CASSLGGSSYNEQFF. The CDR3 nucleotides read TGTGCCAGCAGCTTAGGCGGGAGCTCCTACAATGAGCAGTTCTTC.

CDR3 region: CASRAARTDTQYF. The CDR3, as DNA: TGTGCCAGCAGGGCCGCTCGCACAGATACGCAGTATTTT. J is TRBJ2-3 and V is TRBV12-3 or TRBV12-4; D is unclear. Trimming removed 6 bases from V and 1 base from J, with 8 bases in between. This CDR3 contains 13 residues.

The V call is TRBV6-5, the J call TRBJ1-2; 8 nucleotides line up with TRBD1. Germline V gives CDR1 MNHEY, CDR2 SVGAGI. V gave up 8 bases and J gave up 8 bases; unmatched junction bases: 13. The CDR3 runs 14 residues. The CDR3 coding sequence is TGTGCCAGCCGCCAGCTGGCAGGGGGCGGCGGCTACACCTTC. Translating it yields CASRQLAGGGGYTF.

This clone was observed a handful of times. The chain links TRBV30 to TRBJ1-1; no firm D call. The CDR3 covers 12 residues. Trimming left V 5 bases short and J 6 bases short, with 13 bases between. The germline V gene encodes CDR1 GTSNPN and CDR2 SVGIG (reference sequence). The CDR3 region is CAWERSSPEAFF. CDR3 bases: TGTGCCTGGGAGAGATCTTCACCTGAAGCTTTCTTT.

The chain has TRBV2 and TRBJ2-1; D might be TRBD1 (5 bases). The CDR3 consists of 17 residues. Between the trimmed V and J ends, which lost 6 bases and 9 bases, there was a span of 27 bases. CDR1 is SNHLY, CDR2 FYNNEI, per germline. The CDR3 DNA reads TGTGCCAGCAGGTTGAGACTCCTCCCCCAGACTCAGGGTGAGCAGTTCTTC. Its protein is CASRLRLLPQTQGEQFF.

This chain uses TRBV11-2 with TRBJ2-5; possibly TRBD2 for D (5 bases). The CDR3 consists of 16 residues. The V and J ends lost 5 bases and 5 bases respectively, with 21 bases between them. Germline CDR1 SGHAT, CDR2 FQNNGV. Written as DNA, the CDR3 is TGTGCCAGCAGCGTCTTGAGGGTAGCCGTTGGGGAGACCCAGTACTTC. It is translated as CASSVLRVAVGETQYF.

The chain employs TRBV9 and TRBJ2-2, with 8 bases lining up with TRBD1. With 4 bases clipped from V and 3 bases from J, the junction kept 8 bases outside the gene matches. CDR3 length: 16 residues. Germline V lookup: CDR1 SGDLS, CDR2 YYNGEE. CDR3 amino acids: CASSTHSQGDTGELFF. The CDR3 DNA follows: TGTGCCAGCAGCACCCACTCACAGGGGGACACCGGGGAGCTGTTTTTT.

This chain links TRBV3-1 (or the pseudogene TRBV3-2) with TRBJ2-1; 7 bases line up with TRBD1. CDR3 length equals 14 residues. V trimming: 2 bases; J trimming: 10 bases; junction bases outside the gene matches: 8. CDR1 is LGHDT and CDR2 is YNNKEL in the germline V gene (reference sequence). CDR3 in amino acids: CASSQPRGREEQFF. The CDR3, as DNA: TGTGCCAGCAGCCAACCAAGGGGGCGCGAAGAGCAGTTCTTC.

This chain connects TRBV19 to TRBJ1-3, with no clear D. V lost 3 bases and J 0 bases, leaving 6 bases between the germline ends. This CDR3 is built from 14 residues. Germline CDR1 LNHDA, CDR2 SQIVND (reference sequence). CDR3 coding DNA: TGTGCCAGTAGTATGGGCTCCTCTGGAAACACCATATATTTT. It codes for CASSMGSSGNTIYF.

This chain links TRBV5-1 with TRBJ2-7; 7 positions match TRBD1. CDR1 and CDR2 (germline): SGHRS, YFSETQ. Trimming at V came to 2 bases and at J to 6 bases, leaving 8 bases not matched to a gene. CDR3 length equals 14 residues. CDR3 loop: CASSLGTGVAEQYF. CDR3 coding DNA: TGCGCCAGCAGCTTAGGAACAGGGGTGGCCGAGCAGTACTTC.

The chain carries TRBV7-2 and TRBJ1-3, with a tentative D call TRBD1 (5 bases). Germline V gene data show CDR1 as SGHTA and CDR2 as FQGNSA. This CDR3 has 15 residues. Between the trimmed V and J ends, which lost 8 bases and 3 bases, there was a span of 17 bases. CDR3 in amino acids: CASALPPGNGNTIYF. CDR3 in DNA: TGTGCCAGCGCTTTGCCCCCAGGGAATGGAAACACCATATATTTT.

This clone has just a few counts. This CDR3 is CASSPDRGPGNTIYF. The CDR3 coding sequence is TGTGCCAGCAGTCCCGACAGGGGCCCTGGAAACACCATATATTTT. The gene calls are TRBV2 and TRBJ1-3; 8 bases line up with TRBD1. Losses at the gene ends were 5 bases for V and 2 bases for J; bases not matched to a gene: 5. Germline V gene data show CDR1 as SNHLY and CDR2 as FYNNEI. The CDR3 contains 15 residues.

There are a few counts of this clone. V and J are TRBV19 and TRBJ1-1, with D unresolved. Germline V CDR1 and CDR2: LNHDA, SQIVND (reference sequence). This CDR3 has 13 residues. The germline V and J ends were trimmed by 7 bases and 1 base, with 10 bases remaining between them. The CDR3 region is CASKQAPNTEAFF. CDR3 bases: TGTGCCAGTAAGCAGGCTCCGAACACTGAAGCTTTCTTT.

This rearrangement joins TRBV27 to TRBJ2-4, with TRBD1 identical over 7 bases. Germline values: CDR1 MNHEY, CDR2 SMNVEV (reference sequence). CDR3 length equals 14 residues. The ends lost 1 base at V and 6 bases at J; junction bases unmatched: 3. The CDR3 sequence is CASSLYQGVNIQYF. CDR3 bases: TGTGCCAGCAGTTTATATCAGGGGGTAAACATTCAGTACTTC.

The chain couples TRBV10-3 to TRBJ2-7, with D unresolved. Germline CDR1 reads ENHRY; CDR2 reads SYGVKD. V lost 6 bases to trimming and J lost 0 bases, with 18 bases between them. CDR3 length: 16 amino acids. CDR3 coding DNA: TGTGCCATCAGCGGCTCTATGTTTGCTAGCTCCTACGAGCAGTACTTC. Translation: CAISGSMFASSYEQYF.